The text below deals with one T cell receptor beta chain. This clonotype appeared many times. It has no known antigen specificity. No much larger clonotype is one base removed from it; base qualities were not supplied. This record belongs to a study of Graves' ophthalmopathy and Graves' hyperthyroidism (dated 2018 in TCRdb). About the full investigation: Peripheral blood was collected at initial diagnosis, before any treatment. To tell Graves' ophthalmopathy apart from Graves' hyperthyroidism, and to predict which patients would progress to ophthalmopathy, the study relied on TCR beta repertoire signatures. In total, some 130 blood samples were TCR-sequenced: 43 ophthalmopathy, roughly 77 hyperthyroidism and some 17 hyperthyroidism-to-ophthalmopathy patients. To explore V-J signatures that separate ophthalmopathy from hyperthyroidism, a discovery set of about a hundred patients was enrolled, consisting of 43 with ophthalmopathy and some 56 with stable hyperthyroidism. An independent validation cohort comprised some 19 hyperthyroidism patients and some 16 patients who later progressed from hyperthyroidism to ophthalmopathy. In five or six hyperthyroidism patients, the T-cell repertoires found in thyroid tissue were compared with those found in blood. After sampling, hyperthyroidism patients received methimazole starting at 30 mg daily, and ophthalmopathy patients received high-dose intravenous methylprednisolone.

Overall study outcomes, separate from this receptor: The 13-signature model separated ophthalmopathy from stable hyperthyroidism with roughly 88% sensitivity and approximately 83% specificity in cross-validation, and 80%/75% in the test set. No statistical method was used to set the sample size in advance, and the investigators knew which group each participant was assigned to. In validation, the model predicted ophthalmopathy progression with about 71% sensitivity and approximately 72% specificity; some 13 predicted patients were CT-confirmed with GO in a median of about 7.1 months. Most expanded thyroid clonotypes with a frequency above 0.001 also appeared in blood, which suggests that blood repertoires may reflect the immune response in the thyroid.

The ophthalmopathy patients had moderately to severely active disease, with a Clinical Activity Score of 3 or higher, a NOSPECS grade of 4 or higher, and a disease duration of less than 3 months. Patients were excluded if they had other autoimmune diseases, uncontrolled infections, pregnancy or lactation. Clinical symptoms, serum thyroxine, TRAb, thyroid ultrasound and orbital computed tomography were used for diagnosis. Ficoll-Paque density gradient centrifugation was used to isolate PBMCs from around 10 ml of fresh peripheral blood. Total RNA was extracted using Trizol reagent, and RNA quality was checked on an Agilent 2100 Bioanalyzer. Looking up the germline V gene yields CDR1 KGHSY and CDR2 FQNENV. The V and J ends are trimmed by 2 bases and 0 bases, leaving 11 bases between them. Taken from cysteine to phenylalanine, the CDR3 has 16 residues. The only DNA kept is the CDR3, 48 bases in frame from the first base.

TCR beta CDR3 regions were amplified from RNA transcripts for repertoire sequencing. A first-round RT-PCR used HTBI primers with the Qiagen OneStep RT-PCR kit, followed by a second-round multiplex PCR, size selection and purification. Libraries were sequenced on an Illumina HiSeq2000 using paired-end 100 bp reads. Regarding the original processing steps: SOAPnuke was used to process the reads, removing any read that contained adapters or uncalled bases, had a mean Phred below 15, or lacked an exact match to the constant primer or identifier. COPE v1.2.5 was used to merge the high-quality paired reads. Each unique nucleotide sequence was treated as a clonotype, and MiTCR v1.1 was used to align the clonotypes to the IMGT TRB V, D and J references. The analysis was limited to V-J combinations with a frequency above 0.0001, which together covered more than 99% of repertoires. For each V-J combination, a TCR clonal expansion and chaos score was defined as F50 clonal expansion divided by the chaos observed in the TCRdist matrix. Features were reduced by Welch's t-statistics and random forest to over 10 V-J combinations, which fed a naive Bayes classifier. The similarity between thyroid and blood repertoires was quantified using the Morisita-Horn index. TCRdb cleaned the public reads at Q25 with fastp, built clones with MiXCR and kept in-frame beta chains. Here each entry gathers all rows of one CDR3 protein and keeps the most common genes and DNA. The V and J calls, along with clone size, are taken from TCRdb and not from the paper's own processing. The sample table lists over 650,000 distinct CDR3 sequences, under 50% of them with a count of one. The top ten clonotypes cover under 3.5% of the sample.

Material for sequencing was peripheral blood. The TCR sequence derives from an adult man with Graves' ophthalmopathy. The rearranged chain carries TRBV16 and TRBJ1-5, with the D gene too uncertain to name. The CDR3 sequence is CASSQGREISNQPQHF. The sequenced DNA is TGTGCCAGCAGCCAAGGACGGGAGATTAGCAATCAGCCCCAGCATTTT.